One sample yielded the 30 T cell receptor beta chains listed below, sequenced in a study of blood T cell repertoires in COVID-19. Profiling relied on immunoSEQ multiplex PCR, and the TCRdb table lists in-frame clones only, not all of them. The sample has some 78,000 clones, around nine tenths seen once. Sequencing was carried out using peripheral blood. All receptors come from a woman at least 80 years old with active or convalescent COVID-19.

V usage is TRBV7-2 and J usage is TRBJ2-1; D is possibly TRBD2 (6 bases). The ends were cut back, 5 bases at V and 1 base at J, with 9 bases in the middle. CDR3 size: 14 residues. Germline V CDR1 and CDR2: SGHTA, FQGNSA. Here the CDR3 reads CASSVGGSYNEQFF. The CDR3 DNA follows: TGTGCCAGCAGCGTAGGAGGGTCCTACAATGAGCAGTTCTTC. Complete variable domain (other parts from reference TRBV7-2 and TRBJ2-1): GAGVSQSPSNKVTEKGKDVELRCDPISGHTALYWYRQSLGQGLEFLIYFQGNSAPDKSGLPSDRFSAERTGGSVSTLTIQRTQQEDSAVYLCASSVGGSYNEQFFGPGTRLTVL.

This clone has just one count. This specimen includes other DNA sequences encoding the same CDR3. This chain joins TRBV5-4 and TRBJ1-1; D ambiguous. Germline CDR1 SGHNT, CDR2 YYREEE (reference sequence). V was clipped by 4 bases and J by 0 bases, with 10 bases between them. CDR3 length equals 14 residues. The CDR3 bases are TGTGCCAGCAGCCGTGCCTCAGTGAACACTGAAGCTTTCTTT. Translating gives CASSRASVNTEAFF.

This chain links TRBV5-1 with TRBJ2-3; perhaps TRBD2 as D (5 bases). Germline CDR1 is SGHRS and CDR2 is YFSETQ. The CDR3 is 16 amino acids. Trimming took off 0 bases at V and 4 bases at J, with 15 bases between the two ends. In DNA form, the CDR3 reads TGCGCCAGCAGCTTGGCTCCCCCTAGCTTCGCAGATACGCAGTATTTT. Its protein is CASSLAPPSFADTQYF.

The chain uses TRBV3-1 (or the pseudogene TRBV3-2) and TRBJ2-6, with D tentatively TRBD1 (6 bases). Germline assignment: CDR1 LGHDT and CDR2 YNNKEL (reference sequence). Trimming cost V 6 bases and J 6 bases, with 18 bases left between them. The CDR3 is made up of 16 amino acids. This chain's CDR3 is CASSAGQGLMANVLTF. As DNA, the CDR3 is TGTGCCAGCAGTGCGGGCCAGGGGCTGATGGCCAACGTCCTGACTTTC.

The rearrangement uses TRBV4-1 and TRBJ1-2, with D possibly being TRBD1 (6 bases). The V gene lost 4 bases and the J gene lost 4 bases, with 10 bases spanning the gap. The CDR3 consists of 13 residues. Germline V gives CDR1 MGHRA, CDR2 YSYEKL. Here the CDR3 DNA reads TGCGCCAGCAGCCCCCCGGACAGCTATGGCTACACCTTC. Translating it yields CASSPPDSYGYTF.

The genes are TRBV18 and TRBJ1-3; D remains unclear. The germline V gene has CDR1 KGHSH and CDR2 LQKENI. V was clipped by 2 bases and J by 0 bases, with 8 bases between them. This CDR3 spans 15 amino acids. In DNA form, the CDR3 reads TGTGCCAGCTCACCAGTTGGGAGCTCTGGAAACACCATATATTTT. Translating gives CASSPVGSSGNTIYF.

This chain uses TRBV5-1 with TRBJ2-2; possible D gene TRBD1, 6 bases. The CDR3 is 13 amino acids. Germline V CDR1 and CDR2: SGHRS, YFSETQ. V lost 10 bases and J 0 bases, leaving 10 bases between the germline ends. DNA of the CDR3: TGCGCCGGTCGGGACACGAACACCGGGGAGCTGTTTTTT. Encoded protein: CAGRDTNTGELFF.

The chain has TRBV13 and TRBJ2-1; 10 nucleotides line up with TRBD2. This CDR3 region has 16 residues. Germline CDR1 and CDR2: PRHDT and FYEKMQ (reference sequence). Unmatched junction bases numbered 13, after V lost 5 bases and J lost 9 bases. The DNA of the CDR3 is TGTGCCAGCAGCCCAAGGGGGCTAGCGGGGGTCGGTGAGCAGTTCTTC. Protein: CASSPRGLAGVGEQFF.

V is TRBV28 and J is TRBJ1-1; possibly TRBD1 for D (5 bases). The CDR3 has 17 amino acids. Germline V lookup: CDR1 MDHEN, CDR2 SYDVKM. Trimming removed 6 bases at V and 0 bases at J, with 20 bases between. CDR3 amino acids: CASSRSGGRNMNTEAFF. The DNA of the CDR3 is TGTGCCAGCAGCCGCTCGGGGGGACGGAATATGAACACTGAAGCTTTCTTT.

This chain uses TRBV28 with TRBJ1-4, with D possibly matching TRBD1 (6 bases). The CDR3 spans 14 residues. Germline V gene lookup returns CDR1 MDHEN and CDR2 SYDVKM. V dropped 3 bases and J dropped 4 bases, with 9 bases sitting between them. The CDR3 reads CASSFSGDNEKLFF. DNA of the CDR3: TGTGCCAGCAGTTTCTCAGGGGATAATGAAAAACTGTTTTTT.

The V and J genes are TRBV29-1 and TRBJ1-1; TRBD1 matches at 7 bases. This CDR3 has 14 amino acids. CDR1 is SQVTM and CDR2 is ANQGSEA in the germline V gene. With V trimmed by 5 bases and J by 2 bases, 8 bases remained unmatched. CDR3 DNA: TGCAGCGTTTTCCCTCAGGGGGGAAACACTGAAGCTTTCTTT. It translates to CSVFPQGGNTEAFF.

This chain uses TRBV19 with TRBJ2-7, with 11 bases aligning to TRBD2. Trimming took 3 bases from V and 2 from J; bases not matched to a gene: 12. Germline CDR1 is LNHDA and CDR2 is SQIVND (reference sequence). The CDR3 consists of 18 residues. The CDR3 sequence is CASSMLPGLAAVAYEQYF. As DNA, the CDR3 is TGTGCCAGTAGTATGCTCCCGGGACTAGCGGCAGTCGCCTACGAGCAGTACTTC.

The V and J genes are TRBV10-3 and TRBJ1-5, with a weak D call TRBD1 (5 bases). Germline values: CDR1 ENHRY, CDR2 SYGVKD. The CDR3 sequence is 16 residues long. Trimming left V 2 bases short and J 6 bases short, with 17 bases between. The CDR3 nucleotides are TGTGCCATCAGTGAGGGAGTAAAGGGGTTGAGTCAGCCCCAGCATTTT. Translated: CAISEGVKGLSQPQHF.

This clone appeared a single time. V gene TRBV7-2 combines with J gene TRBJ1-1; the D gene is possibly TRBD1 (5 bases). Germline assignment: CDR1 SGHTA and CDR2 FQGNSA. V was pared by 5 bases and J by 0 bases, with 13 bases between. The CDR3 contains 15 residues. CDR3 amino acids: CASSPEGVMNTEAFF. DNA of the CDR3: TGTGCCAGCAGCCCGGAAGGGGTCATGAACACTGAAGCTTTCTTT.

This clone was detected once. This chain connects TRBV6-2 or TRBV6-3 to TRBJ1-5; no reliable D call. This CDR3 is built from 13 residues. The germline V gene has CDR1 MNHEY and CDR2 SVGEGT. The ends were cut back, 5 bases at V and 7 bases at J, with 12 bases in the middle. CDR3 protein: CASSGSGSQPQHF. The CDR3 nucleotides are TGTGCCAGCAGTGGCTCGGGGAGCCAGCCCCAGCATTTT.

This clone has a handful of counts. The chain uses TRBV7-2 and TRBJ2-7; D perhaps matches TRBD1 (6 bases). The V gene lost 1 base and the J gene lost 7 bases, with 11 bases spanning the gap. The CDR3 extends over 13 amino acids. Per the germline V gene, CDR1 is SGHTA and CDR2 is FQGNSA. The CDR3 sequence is CASSLEQGLEQYF. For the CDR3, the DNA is TGTGCCAGCAGCTTAGAACAGGGCCTTGAGCAGTACTTC.

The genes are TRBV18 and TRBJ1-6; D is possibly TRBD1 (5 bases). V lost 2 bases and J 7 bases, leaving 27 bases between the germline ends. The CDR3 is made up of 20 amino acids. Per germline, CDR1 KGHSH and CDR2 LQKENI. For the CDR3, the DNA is TGTGCCAGCTCACCATGGTATGGAACAAACAGGCTCGCAAAAAATTCACCCCTCCACTTT. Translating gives CASSPWYGTNRLAKNSPLHF.

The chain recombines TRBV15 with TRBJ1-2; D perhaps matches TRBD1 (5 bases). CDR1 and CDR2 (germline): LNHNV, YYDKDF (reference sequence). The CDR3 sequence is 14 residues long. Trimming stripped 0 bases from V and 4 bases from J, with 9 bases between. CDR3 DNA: TGTGCCACCAGCAGAGATAGGGGAACCTATGGCTACACCTTC. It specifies CATSRDRGTYGYTF.

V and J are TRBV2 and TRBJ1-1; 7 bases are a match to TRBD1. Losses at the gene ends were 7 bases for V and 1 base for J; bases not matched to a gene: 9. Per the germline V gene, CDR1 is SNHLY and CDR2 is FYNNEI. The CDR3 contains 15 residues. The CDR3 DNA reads TGTGCCAGCACAGAACAGGGGCGGGGGAACACTGAAGCTTTCTTT. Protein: CASTEQGRGNTEAFF. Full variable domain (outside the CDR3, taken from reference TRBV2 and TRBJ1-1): EPEVTQTPSHQVTQMGQEVILRCVPISNHLYFYWYRQILGQKVEFLVSFYNNEISEKSEIFDDQFSVERPDGSNFTLKIRSTKLEDSAMYFCASTEQGRGNTEAFFGQGTRLTVV.

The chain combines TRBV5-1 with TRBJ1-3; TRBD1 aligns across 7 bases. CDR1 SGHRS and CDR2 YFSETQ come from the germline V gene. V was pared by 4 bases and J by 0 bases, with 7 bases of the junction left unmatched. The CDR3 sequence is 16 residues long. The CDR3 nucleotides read TGCGCCAGCAGCGTAGGGACAGCCTACTCTGGAAACACCATATATTTT. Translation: CASSVGTAYSGNTIYF.

The DNA for the CDR3 is TGCGCCAGCAGCCAATTTGGGGCATTGACAGGGATCAATCAGCCCCAGCATTTT. Translated, it gives CASSQFGALTGINQPQHF. The chain joins TRBV4-1 to TRBJ1-5; the match to TRBD1 covers 7 bases. CDR3 length equals 18 residues. Germline CDR1 is MGHRA and CDR2 is YSYEKL. J gave up 3 bases and V 2 bases, and 13 bases lay outside the gene matches.

CDR3 in DNA: TGTGCCAGCTCACCAAGGGGACAGGGTTACAATGAGCAGTTCTTC. This translates into CASSPRGQGYNEQFF. V is TRBV18 and J is TRBJ2-1; 9 nucleotides match TRBD1. There are 15 residues in the CDR3. Germline V gene sequence: CDR1 KGHSH, CDR2 LQKENI. V gave up 2 bases and J gave up 4 bases; unmatched junction bases: 3.

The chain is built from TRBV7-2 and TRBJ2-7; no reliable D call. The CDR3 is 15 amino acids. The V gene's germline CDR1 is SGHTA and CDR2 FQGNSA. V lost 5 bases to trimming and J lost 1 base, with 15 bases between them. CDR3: CASSQSLRRSYEQYF. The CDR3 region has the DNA TGTGCCAGCAGCCAATCCCTGCGGCGATCCTACGAGCAGTACTTC.

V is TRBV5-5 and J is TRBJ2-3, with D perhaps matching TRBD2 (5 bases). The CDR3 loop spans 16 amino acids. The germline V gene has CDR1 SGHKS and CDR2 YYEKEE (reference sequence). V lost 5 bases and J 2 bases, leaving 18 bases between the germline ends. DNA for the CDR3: TGTGCCAGCAGTTTTCCCCCGAAGGGAGACACAGATACGCAGTATTTT. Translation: CASSFPPKGDTDTQYF.

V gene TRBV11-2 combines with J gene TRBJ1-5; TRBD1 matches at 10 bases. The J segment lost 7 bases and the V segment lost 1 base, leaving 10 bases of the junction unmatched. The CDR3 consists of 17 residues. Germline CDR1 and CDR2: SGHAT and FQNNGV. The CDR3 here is CASSLGGQGSRRQPQHF. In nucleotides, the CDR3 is TGTGCCAGCAGCTTAGGGGGACAGGGGTCCCGCAGGCAGCCCCAGCATTTT.

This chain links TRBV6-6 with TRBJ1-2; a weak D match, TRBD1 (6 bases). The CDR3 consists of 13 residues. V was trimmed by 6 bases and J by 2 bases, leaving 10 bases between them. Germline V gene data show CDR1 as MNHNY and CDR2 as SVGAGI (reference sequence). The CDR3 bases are TGTGCCAGCAGCTTGGACAGCAACTATGGCTACACCTTC. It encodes CASSLDSNYGYTF.

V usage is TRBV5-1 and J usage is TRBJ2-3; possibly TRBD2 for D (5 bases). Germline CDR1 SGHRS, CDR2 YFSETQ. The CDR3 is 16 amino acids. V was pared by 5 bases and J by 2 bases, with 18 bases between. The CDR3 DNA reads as TGCGCCAGCAGAACTGTTAGCGCTTCCCTCACAGATACGCAGTATTTT. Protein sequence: CASRTVSASLTDTQYF. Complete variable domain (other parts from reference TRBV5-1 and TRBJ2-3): KAGVTQTPRYLIKTRGQQVTLSCSPISGHRSVSWYQQTPGQGLQFLFEYFSETQRNKGNFPGRFSGRQFSNSRSEMNVSTLELGDSALYLCASRTVSASLTDTQYFGPGTRLTVL.

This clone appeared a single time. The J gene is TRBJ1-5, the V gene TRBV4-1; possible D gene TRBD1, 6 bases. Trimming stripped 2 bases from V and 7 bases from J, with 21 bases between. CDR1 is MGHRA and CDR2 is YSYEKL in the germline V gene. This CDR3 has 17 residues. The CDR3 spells CASSQSNTRGLRQPQHF. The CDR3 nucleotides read TGCGCCAGCAGCCAATCCAACACCAGGGGCCTCAGGCAGCCCCAGCATTTT.

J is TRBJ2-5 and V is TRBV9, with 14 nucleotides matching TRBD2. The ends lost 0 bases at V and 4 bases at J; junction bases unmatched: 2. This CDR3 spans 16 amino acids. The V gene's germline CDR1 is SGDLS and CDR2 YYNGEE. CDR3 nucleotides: TGTGCCAGCAGCGTAGCAGGGACTAGCGGGAGAGAGACCCAGTACTTC. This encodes CASSVAGTSGRETQYF.

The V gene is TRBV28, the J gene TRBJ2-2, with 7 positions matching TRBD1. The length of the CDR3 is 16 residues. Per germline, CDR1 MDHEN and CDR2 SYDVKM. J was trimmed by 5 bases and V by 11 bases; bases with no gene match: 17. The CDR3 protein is CAVDSEGARGTGELFF. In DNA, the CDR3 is TGTGCCGTAGACTCCGAGGGGGCTCGGGGAACCGGGGAGCTGTTTTTT.